This T cell receptor beta chain was sequenced during a study of CD8 T cells in ankylosing spondylitis. Points from the study as a whole: Disease-associated clones were reportedly significantly overrepresented in matched ankylosing spondylitis synovial fluid. The study identified a TCR beta motif of roughly eight highly homologous variants that appeared characteristic of ankylosing spondylitis blood.

As for this clonotype: Its antigen remains unidentified.

Between the trimmed V and J ends, which lost 5 bases and 0 bases, there was a span of 11 bases. Germline values: CDR1 MNHNS, CDR2 SASEGT. The CDR3 spans 14 residues. TCRdb ran MiXCR on the 5' RACE reads and lists one entry per CDR3 protein. This table holds about 480,000 distinct CDR3 sequences, over 15% found once. The sample was blood, either unsorted or a sorted T cell fraction (not recorded which). This receptor was taken from a male donor with ankylosing spondylitis. V is TRBV6-1 and J is TRBJ2-7; D may be TRBD1 (6 bases). Here the CDR3 reads CASSRGTSSYEQYF. The CDR3 DNA reads as TGTGCCAGCAGTAGAGGGACATCCTCCTACGAGCAGTACTTC.